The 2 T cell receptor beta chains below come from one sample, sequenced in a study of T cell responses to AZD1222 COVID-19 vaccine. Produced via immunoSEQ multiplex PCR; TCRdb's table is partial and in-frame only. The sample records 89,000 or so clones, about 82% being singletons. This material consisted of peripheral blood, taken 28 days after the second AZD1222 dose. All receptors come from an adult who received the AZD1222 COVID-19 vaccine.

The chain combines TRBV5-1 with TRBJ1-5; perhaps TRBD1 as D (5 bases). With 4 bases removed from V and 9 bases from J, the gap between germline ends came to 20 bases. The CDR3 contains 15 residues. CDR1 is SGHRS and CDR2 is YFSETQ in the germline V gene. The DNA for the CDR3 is TGCGCCAGCAGCCCCATTGGGGCGGCCGGGGCGCCCCAGCATTTT. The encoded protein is CASSPIGAAGAPQHF.

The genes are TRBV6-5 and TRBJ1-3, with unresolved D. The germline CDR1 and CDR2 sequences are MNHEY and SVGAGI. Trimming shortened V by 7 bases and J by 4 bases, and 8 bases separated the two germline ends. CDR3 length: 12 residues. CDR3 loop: CASTNGGNTIYF. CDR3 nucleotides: TGTGCCAGCACTAATGGGGGAAACACCATATATTTT.